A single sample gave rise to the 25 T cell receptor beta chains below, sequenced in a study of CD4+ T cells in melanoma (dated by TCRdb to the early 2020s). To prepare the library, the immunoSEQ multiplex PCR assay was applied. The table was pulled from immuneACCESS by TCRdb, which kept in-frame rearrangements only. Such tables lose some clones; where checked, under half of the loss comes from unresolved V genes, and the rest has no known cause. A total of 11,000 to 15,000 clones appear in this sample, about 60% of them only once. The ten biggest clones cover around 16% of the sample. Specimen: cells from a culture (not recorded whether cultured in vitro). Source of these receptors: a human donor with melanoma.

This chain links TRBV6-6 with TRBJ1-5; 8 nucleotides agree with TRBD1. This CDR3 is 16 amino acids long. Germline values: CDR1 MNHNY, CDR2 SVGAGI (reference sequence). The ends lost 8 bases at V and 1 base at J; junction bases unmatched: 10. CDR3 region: CASAVQGVGSNQPQHF. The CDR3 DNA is TGTGCCAGCGCCGTACAGGGGGTCGGGAGCAATCAGCCCCAGCATTTT.

In nucleotides, the CDR3 is TGTGCCAGTACCCACCAGGGATTGAGGGAAAAACTGTTTTTT. As protein: CASTHQGLREKLFF. This chain joins TRBV11-2 and TRBJ1-4; a weak D match, TRBD1 (5 bases). Germline V gene sequence: CDR1 SGHAT, CDR2 FQNNGV. Trimming removed 9 bases from V and 8 bases from J, with 19 bases in between. CDR3 length: 14 residues.

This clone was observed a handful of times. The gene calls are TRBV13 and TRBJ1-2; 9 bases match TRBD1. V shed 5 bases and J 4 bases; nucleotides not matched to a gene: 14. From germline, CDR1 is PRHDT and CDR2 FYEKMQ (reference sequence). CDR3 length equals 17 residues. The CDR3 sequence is CASSTRTGVPGVYGYTF. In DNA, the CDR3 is TGTGCCAGCAGCACCCGGACAGGGGTCCCAGGTGTCTATGGCTACACCTTC.

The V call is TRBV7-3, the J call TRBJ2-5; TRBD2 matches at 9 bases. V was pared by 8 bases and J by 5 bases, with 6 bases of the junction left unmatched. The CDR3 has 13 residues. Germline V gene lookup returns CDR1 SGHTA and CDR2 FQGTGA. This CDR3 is CASAAGTSETQYF. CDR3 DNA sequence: TGTGCCAGCGCAGCGGGGACTAGCGAGACCCAGTACTTC.

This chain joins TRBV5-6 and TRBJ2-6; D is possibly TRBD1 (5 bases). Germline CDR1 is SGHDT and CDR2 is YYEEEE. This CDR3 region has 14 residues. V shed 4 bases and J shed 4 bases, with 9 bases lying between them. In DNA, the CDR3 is TGTGCCAGCAGCGACAGTACCGGGGCCAACGTCCTGACTTTC. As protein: CASSDSTGANVLTF.

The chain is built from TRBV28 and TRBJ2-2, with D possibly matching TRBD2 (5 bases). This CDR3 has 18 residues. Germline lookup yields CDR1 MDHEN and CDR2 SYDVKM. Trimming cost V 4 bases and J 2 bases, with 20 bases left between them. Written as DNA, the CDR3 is TGTGCCAGCAGTTCCTACCCGCCGAGGAGGTCCAACACCGGGGAGCTGTTTTTT. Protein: CASSSYPPRRSNTGELFF.

Here the CDR3 reads CASSLTRGATSGNTIYF. CDR3 nucleotide sequence: TGTGCCAGCAGCTTGACGCGGGGGGCCACCTCTGGAAACACCATATATTTT. The chain recombines TRBV5-4 with TRBJ1-3, with D perhaps matching TRBD1 (6 bases). V lost 1 base, J lost 0 bases, and 14 bases lay in between. The germline CDR1 and CDR2 sequences are SGHNT and YYREEE (reference sequence). The CDR3 covers 17 residues.

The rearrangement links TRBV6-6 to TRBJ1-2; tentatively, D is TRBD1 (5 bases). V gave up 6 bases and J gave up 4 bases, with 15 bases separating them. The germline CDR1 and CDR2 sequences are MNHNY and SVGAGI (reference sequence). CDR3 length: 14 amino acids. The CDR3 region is CASSRGDSGYGYTF. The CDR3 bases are TGTGCCAGCAGCCGAGGGGATTCGGGCTATGGCTACACCTTC.

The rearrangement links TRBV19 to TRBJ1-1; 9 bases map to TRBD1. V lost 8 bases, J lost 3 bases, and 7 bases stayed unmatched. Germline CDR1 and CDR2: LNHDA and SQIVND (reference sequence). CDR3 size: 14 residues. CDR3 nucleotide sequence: TGTGCCAGTGGCCGAAGGGACAGGGACACTGAAGCTTTCTTT. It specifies CASGRRDRDTEAFF.

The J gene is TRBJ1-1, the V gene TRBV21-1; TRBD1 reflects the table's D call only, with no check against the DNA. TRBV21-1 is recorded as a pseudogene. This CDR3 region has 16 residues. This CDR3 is CASSKEPRDRVTEAFF. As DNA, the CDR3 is TGTGCCAGCAGCAAAGAGCCCCGGGACAGGGTCACTGAAGCTTTCTTT.

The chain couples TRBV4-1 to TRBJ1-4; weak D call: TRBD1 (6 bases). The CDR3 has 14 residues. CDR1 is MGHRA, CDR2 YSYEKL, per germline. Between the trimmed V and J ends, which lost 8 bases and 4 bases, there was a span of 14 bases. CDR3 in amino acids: CASRTDRLNEKLFF. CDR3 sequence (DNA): TGCGCCAGCCGAACCGACAGGCTTAATGAAAAACTGTTTTTT.

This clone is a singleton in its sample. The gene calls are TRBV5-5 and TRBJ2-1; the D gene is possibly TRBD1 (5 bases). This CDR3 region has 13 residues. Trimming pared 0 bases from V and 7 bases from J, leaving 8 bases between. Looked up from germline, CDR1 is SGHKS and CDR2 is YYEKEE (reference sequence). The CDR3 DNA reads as TGTGCCAGCAGCTTGGCGCGGACAAATGAGCAGTTCTTC. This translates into CASSLARTNEQFF.

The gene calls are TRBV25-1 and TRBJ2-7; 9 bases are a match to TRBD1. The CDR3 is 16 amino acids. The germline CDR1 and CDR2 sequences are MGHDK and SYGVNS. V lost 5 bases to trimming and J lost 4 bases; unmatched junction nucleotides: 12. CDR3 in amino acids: CASSPSPGQGPYEQYF. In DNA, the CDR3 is TGTGCCAGCAGTCCGTCACCGGGACAGGGCCCGTACGAGCAGTACTTC.

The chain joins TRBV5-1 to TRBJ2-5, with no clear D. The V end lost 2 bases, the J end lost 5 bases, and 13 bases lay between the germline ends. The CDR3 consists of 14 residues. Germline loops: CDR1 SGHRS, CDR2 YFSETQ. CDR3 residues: CASSLTDLRETQYF. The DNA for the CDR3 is TGCGCCAGCAGCTTAACAGACCTCCGGGAGACCCAGTACTTC.

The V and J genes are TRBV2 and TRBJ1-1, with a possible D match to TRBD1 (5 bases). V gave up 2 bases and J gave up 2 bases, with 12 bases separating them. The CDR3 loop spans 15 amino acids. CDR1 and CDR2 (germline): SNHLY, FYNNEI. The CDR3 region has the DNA TGTGCCAGCAGTGAACAGGGATTGGGCAACACTGAAGCTTTCTTT. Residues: CASSEQGLGNTEAFF.

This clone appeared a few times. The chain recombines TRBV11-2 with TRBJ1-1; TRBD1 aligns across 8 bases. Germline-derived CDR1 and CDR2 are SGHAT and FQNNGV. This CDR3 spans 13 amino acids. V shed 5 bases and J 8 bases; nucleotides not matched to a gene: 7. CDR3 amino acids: CASSADRGREAFF. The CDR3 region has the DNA TGTGCCAGCAGCGCCGACAGGGGCAGGGAAGCTTTCTTT.

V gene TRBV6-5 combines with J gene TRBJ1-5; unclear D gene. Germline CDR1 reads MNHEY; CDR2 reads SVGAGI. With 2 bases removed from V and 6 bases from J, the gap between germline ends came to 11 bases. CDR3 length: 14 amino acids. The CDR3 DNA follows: TGTGCCAGCAGTTACCAACCCCCTCCTCAGCCCCAGCATTTT. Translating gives CASSYQPPPQPQHF.

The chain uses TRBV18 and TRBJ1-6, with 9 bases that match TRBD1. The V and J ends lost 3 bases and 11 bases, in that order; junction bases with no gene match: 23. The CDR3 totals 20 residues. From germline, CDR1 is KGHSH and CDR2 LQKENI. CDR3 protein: CASSPIAIPGQGGRGTPLHF. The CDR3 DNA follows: TGTGCCAGCTCACCTATAGCAATACCGGGACAGGGAGGTCGAGGTACACCCCTCCACTTT.

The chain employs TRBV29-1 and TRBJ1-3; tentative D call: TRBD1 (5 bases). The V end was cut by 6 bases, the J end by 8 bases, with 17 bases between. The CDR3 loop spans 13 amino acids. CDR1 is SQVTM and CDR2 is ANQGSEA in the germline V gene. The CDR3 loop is CSVRGTGRDTIYF. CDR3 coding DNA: TGCAGCGTCCGGGGGACTGGTCGGGACACCATATATTTT.

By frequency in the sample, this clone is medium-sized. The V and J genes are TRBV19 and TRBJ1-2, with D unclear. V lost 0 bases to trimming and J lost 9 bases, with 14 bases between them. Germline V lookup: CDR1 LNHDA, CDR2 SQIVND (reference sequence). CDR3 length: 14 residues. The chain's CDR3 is CASSIDLVSRRYTF. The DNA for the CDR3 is TGTGCCAGTAGTATAGATCTCGTCTCACGACGCTACACCTTC.

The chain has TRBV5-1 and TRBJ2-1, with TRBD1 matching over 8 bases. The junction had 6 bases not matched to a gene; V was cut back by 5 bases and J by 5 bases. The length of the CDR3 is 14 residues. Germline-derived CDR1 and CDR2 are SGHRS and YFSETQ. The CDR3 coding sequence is TGCGCCAGCAGTATGACAGGGGTCGACAATGAGCAGTTCTTC. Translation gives CASSMTGVDNEQFF.

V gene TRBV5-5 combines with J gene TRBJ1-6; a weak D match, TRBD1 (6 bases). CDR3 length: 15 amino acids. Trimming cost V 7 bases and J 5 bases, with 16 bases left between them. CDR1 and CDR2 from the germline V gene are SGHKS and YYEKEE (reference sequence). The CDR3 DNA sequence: TGTGCCAGCGTGGGGGGGCAGGCCAATAATTCACCCCTCCACTTT. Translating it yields CASVGGQANNSPLHF. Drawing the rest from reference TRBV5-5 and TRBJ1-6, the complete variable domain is DAGVTQSPTHLIKTRGQQVTLRCSPISGHKSVSWYQQVLGQGPQFIFQYYEKEERGRGNFPDRFSARQFPNYSSELNVNALLLGDSALYLCASVGGQANNSPLHFGNGTRLTVT.

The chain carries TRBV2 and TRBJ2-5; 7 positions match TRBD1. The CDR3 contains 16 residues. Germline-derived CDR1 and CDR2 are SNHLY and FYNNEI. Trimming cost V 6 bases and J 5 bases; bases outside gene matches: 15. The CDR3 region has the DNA TGTGCCAGCAGGGACCTGAACAGGGGTAATGTTGAGACCCAGTACTTC. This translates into CASRDLNRGNVETQYF.

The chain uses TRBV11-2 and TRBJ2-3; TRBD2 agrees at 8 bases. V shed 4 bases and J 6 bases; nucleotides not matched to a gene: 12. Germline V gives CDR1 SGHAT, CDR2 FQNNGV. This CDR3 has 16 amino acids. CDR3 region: CASSSRGGTMVDTQYF. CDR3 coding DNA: TGTGCCAGCAGCTCCCGCGGGGGGACCATGGTGGATACGCAGTATTTT.

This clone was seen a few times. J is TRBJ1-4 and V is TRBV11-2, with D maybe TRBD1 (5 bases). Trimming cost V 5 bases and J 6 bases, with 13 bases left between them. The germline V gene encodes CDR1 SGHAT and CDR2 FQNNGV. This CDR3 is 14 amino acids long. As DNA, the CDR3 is TGTGCCAGCAGCCGGGACCTCTCCTATGAAAAACTGTTTTTT. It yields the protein CASSRDLSYEKLFF.